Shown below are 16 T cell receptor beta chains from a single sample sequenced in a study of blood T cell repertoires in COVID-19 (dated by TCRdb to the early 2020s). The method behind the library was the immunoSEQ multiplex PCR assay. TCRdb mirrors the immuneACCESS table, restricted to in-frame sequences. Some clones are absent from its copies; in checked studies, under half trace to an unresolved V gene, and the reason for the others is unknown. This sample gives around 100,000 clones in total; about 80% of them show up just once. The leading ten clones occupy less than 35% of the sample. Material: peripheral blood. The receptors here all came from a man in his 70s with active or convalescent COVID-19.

The CDR3 DNA follows: TGTGCCAGTATTCCCGACAGGGGTGGGAACACTGAAGCTTTCTTT. Amino acids: CASIPDRGGNTEAFF. The V and J genes are TRBV19 and TRBJ1-1; 8 bases match TRBD1. The V gene end was trimmed by 7 bases and the J gene end by 1 base; junction bases not matched to a gene: 8. The CDR3 runs to 15 residues. CDR1 is LNHDA, CDR2 SQIVND, per germline (reference sequence).

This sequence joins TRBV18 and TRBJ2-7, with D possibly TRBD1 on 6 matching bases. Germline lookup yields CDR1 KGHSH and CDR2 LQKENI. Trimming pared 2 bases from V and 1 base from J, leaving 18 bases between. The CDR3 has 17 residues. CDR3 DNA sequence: TGTGCCAGCTCACCAATTTCAACAGGGACGATTTCCTACGAGCAGTACTTC. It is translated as CASSPISTGTISYEQYF.

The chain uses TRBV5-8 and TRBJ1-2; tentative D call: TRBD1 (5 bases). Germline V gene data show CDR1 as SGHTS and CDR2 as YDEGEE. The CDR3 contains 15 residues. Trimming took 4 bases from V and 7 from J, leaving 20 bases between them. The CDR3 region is CASSQPPLRVGGYTF. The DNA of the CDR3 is TGTGCCAGCAGCCAACCTCCCCTCAGGGTCGGTGGCTACACCTTC. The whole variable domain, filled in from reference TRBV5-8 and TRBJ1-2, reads EAGVTQSPTHLIKTRGQQATLRCSPISGHTSVYWYQQALGLGLQFLLWYDEGEERNRGNFPPRFSGRQFPNYSSELNVNALELEDSALYLCASSQPPLRVGGYTFGSGTRLTVV.

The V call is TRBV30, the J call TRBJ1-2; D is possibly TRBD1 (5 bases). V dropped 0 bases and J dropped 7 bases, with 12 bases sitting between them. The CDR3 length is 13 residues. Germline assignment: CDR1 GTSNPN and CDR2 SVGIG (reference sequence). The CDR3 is CAWSVRGIGGYTF. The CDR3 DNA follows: TGTGCCTGGAGTGTAAGGGGAATTGGTGGCTACACCTTC. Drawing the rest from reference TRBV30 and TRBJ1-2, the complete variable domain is SQTIHQWPATLVQPVGSPLSLECTVEGTSNPNLYWYRQAAGRGLQLLFYSVGIGQISSEVPQNLSASRPQDRQFILSSKKLLLSDSGFYLCAWSVRGIGGYTFGSGTRLTVV.

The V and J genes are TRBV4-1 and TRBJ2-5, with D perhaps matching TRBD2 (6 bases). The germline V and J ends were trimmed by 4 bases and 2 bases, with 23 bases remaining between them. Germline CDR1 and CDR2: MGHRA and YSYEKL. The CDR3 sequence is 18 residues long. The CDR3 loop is CASSLYGRGNPRQETQYF. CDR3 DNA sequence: TGCGCCAGCAGCCTCTATGGGCGGGGTAACCCAAGACAAGAGACCCAGTACTTC.

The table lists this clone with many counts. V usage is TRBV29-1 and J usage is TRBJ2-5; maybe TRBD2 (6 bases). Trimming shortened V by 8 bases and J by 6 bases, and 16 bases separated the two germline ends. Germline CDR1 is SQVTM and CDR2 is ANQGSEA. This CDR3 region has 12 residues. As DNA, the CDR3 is TGCAGCATAACCGGGACTTCCCAGACCCAGTACTTC. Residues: CSITGTSQTQYF.

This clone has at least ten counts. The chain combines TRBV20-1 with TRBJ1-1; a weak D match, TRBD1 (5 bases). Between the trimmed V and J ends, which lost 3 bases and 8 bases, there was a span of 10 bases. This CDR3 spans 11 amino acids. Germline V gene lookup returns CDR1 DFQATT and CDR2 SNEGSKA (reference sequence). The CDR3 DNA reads TGCAGTGCTAGTTCTGGGGGGGAAGCTTTCTTT. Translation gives CSASSGGEAFF.

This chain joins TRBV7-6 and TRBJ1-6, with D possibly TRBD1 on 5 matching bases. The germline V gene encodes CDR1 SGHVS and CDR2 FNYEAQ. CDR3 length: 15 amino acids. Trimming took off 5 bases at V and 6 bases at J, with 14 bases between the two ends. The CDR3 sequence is CASSLGEGPNSPLHF. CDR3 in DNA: TGTGCCAGCAGCCTAGGGGAGGGTCCTAATTCACCCCTCCACTTT.

CDR3 coding DNA: TGTGCTAGTGGTTTATCACCACAGGGGTGGAATGAGCAGTTCTTC. Encoded protein: CASGLSPQGWNEQFF. This chain connects TRBV12-5 to TRBJ2-1, with 7 positions matching TRBD1. The CDR3 length is 15 residues. The V gene's germline CDR1 is LGHNT and CDR2 FRNRAP. V lost 3 bases to trimming and J lost 7 bases; unmatched junction nucleotides: 9.

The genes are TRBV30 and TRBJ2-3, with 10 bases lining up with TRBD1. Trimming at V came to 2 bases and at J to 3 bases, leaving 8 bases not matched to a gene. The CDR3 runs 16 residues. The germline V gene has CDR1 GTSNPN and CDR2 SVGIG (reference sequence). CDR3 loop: CAWSYTRTGGTDTQYF. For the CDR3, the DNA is TGTGCCTGGAGTTACACCCGGACAGGGGGTACAGATACGCAGTATTTT.

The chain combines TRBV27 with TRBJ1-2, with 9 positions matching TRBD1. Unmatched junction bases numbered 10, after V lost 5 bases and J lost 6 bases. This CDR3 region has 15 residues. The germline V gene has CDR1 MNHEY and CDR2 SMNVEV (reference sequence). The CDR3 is CASSRYRGLIDGYTF. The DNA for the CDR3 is TGTGCCAGCAGTAGATACAGGGGGCTGATCGATGGCTACACCTTC.

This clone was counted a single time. CDR3 loop: CASSQVSGAGQETQYF. The CDR3 DNA sequence: TGCGCCAGCAGCCAAGTCTCAGGGGCGGGTCAAGAGACCCAGTACTTC. The chain couples TRBV4-1 to TRBJ2-5; D may be TRBD1 (6 bases). This CDR3 has 16 amino acids. Trimming stripped 1 base from V and 2 bases from J, with 14 bases between. Per germline, CDR1 MGHRA and CDR2 YSYEKL.

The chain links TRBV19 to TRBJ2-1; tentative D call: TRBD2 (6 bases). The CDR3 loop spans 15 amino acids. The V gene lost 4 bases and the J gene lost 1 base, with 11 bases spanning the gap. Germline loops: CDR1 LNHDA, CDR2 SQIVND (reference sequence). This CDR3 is CASSTRLGSYNEQFF. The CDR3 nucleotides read TGTGCCAGTAGTACCCGACTAGGATCCTACAATGAGCAGTTCTTC.

Here the CDR3 DNA reads TGTGCCAGCAGCTTAGCGGGAGGATACGAGCAGTACTTC. Its translation: CASSLAGGYEQYF. V gene TRBV7-2 combines with J gene TRBJ2-7; D may be TRBD2 (6 bases). The germline gives CDR1 SGHTA, CDR2 FQGNSA. Trimming pared 0 bases from V and 4 bases from J, leaving 7 bases between. CDR3 length: 13 residues.

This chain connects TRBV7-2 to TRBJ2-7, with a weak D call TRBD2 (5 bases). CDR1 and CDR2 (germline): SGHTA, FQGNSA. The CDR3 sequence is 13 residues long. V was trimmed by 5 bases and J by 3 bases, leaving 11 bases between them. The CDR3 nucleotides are TGTGCCAGCAGCCTAAACCGGGACTACGAGCAGTACTTC. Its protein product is CASSLNRDYEQYF.

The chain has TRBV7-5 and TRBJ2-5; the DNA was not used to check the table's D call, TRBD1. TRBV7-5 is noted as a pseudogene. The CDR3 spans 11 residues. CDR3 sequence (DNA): TGTGTCAGAAGCCTTCAGGAGACCCAGTACTTC. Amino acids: CVRSLQETQYF.